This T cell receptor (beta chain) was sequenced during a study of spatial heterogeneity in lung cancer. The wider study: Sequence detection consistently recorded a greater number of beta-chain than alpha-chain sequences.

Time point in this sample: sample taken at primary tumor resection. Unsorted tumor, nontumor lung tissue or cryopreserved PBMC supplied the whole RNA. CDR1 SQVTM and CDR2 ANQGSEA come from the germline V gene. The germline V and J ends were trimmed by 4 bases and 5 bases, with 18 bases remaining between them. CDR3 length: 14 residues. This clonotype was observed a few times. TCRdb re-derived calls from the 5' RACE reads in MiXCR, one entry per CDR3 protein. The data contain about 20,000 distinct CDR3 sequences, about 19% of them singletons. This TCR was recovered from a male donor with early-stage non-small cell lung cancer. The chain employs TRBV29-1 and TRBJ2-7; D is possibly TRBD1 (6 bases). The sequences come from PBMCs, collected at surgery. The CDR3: CSVAATGKFHEQYF. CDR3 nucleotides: TGCAGCGTTGCGGCGACAGGTAAATTCCACGAGCAGTACTTC.